A single T cell receptor beta chain is shown here with its context. This entry comes from a study of STAT5B mutations in CD4+ large granular lymphocyte leukemia. TCRdb's copy holds only in-frame clones and misses some; the assay was immunoSEQ multiplex PCR. The sample holds about 33,000 clones, roughly 76% seen once. The sequence was collected from a human donor in good health. The sample consisted of CD4+ T cells from blood buffy coats.

CDR3: CASSLTGTSGRGTDTQYF. CDR3 DNA: TGTGCCAGCAGTCTAACCGGGACTAGCGGGAGGGGGACAGATACGCAGTATTTT. The chain joins TRBV2 to TRBJ2-3; 16 nucleotides agree with TRBD2. With 5 bases clipped from V and 3 bases from J, the junction kept 8 bases outside the gene matches. The germline CDR1 and CDR2 sequences are SNHLY and FYNNEI. The CDR3 covers 18 residues.